What follows are 4 T cell receptor beta chains derived from one specimen sequenced in a study of T-cell reconstitution after alpha-beta-depleted transplantation in children. A library of TCRbeta sequences, prepared with unique molecular identifiers, was generated. Using its own MiXCR run on the PCR reads, TCRdb lists one record per CDR3 protein. Of 450,000 to 500,000 distinct CDR3 sequences listed, approximately 12% are singletons. Sequencing was performed on PBMCs from the stem cell graft donor, taken from the stem cell graft. The receptor set was obtained from a human donor who donated a stem cell graft to a child with combined immunodeficiency.

This clonotype turned up a few times. The chain couples TRBV6-2 or TRBV6-3 to TRBJ2-1; a possible D gene is TRBD2 (5 bases). Germline CDR1 and CDR2: MNHEY and SVGEGT. The CDR3 runs to 13 residues. V lost 2 bases, J lost 9 bases, and 11 bases lay in between. In DNA, the CDR3 is TGTGCCAGCAGTTACCTCCTAAGCGGTGAGCAGTTCTTC. Protein sequence: CASSYLLSGEQFF.

This clonotype was found many times. The chain couples TRBV29-1 to TRBJ2-7, with D unclear. The V and J ends lost 5 bases and 2 bases respectively, with 13 bases between them. Germline V gene sequence: CDR1 SQVTM, CDR2 ANQGSEA. CDR3 size: 13 residues. The CDR3 region has the DNA TGCAGCGTTAAGGGCAGAACAACCTACGAGCAGTACTTC. This codes for CSVKGRTTYEQYF.

This clonotype was counted between two and nine times. J is TRBJ1-1 and V is TRBV12-3 or TRBV12-4; tentative D call: TRBD1 (6 bases). The V gene lost 9 bases and the J gene lost 0 bases, with 11 bases spanning the gap. CDR3 size: 13 residues. CDR3 region: CASLQGMNTEAFF. The CDR3 DNA follows: TGTGCCAGTCTACAGGGTATGAACACTGAAGCTTTCTTT.

This clonotype was seen a handful of times. The CDR3 loop reads CASVRHNTGELFF. As DNA, the CDR3 is TGTGCCAGCGTCCGGCACAACACCGGGGAGCTGTTTTTT. The V and J genes are TRBV5-6 and TRBJ2-2; D not certain. Germline-derived CDR1 and CDR2 are SGHDT and YYEEEE. This CDR3 comprises 13 residues. Trimming left V 7 bases short and J 2 bases short, with 9 bases between.